Below, 30 T cell receptor beta chains from the same sample are listed, as sequenced in a study of T cell changes during pregnancy in multiple sclerosis. Assay used: immunoSEQ multiplex PCR; TCRdb lists only in-frame clones, some missing. The sample lists approximately 92,000 clones, 92% seen once, with around 2.7% in the top ten. The sequencing used peripheral blood, collected in the first trimester of pregnancy. The source of these receptors is a female donor with multiple sclerosis, enrolled in a pregnancy study.

The genes are TRBV5-4 and TRBJ2-1, with TRBD1 as a possible D gene (5 bases). Deletions cut 3 bases from V and 7 bases from J, with 11 bases between. This CDR3 is built from 13 residues. Germline CDR1 is SGHNT and CDR2 is YYREEE (reference sequence). In DNA, the CDR3 is TGTGCCAGCAGCTCGTTTGACAGAAATGAGCAGTTCTTC. This translates into CASSSFDRNEQFF.

This rearrangement joins TRBV5-8 to TRBJ2-7; TRBD2 matches 11 bases. Germline assignment: CDR1 SGHTS and CDR2 YDEGEE. The CDR3 is 17 amino acids. Germline trimming cut 4 bases from V and 5 bases from J; bases unmatched to any gene: 14. CDR3 DNA sequence: TGTGCCAGCAGCCTAGAAATGTTAGCGGGAGGGCCGAACGAGCAGTACTTC. Protein product: CASSLEMLAGGPNEQYF.

This clone came up once. The CDR3 is CAITTGGYEQYF. The CDR3 nucleotides are TGTGCCATTACCACAGGGGGCTACGAGCAGTACTTC. This chain links TRBV27 with TRBJ2-7; 8 bases match TRBD1. The CDR3 loop spans 12 amino acids. CDR1 is MNHEY and CDR2 is SMNVEV in the germline V gene (reference sequence). Trimming cost V 10 bases and J 3 bases; bases outside gene matches: 5.

The chain carries TRBV7-9 and TRBJ2-6, with D unresolved. This CDR3 has 15 amino acids. CDR1 is SEHNR and CDR2 is FQNEAQ in the germline V gene (reference sequence). The V gene lost 5 bases and the J gene lost 4 bases, with 12 bases spanning the gap. The CDR3 DNA reads TGTGCCAGCAGCCCAGCAGGTGCGGGGGCCAACGTCCTGACTTTC. Amino acids: CASSPAGAGANVLTF.

V and J are TRBV4-2 and TRBJ2-3; 10 bases align to TRBD2. In germline, CDR1 is LGHNA, CDR2 YNFKEQ. V shed 0 bases, J shed 8 bases, and the junction held 8 bases outside the gene matches. There are 16 residues in the CDR3. CDR3 loop: CASSQDSSGRGGTQYF. The CDR3 DNA follows: TGTGCCAGCAGCCAAGATTCAAGCGGGAGGGGGGGTACGCAGTATTTT.

The J gene is TRBJ2-3, the V gene TRBV7-2; TRBD1 aligns across 10 bases. Germline V gene lookup returns CDR1 SGHTA and CDR2 FQGNSA. The CDR3 is 16 amino acids. The V segment lost 5 bases and the J segment 4 bases; nucleotides outside the gene matches: 9. CDR3 in amino acids: CASSLGGQGTADTQYF. CDR3 nucleotide sequence: TGTGCCAGCAGCCTAGGGGGACAGGGGACTGCAGATACGCAGTATTTT.

The rearrangement uses TRBV7-5 and TRBJ2-2; TRBD2 is taken as the D call from the table, unchecked against the DNA. TRBV7-5 is a listed pseudogene. The CDR3 is 15 amino acids. The CDR3 bases are TGTGCCAGAAGCCACCCTGGGGGGGGCACCGGGGAGCTGTTTTTT. Its protein is CARSHPGGGTGELFF.

The chain joins TRBV2 to TRBJ2-5; 8 bases line up with TRBD1. The CDR3 is 15 residues long. The germline V gene has CDR1 SNHLY and CDR2 FYNNEI. V lost 4 bases, J lost 3 bases, and 7 bases stayed unmatched. The CDR3 spells CASSAQGASKETQYF. The CDR3, as DNA: TGTGCCAGCAGTGCCCAGGGGGCTTCAAAAGAGACCCAGTACTTC.

The chain uses TRBV7-2 and TRBJ2-5; TRBD1 agrees at 7 bases. V lost 1 base, J lost 7 bases, and 15 bases stayed unmatched. The CDR3 runs 17 residues. CDR1 is SGHTA and CDR2 is FQGNSA in the germline V gene. CDR3 in DNA: TGTGCCAGCAGCTTAGGTCGGGTGGGACAGAGGTTCCGGACCCAGTACTTC. This sequence encodes CASSLGRVGQRFRTQYF.

The chain carries TRBV18 and TRBJ1-5; D is uncertain. V lost 2 bases to trimming and J lost 7 bases, with 15 bases between them. Germline CDR1 is KGHSH and CDR2 is LQKENI. The CDR3 has 15 amino acids. The CDR3, as DNA: TGTGCCAGCTCACCAGACCCGGGAAACGTCCAGCCCCAGCATTTT. Translated, it gives CASSPDPGNVQPQHF.

This clone has a single count. This chain links TRBV2 with TRBJ2-1, with a weak D call TRBD2 (6 bases). Trimming cost V 3 bases and J 0 bases, with 9 bases left between them. The CDR3 contains 15 residues. CDR1 SNHLY and CDR2 FYNNEI come from the germline V gene. The CDR3 spells CASSEIGSSYNEQFF. CDR3 coding DNA: TGTGCCAGCAGTGAGATCGGGAGCTCCTACAATGAGCAGTTCTTC.

The chain is built from TRBV9 and TRBJ2-3; D uncertain. Trimming left V 0 bases short and J 1 base short, with 3 bases between. The CDR3 contains 13 residues. In germline, CDR1 is SGDLS, CDR2 YYNGEE. Written as DNA, the CDR3 is TGTGCCAGCAGCGTAGGCGGCACAGATACGCAGTATTTT. The encoded protein is CASSVGGTDTQYF.

The CDR3 nucleotides are TGTGCCAGCAGCCCCCGACCACCGGGACTAGCGTCTGAGCAGTTCTTC. Protein product: CASSPRPPGLASEQFF. The rearrangement links TRBV7-2 to TRBJ2-1, with 10 positions matching TRBD2. The CDR3 length is 16 residues. Unmatched junction bases numbered 13, after V lost 5 bases and J lost 9 bases. Looked up from germline, CDR1 is SGHTA and CDR2 is FQGNSA.

CDR3 residues: CASSQQKSGEQYF. As DNA, the CDR3 is TGTGCCAGCAGCCAACAGAAATCGGGAGAGCAGTACTTC. The V and J genes are TRBV14 and TRBJ2-7; D is perhaps TRBD2 (5 bases). This CDR3 region has 13 residues. Trimming stripped 2 bases from V and 7 bases from J, with 12 bases between. In germline, CDR1 is SGHDN, CDR2 FVKESK.

V usage is TRBV14 and J usage is TRBJ2-6; possible D gene TRBD1, 5 bases. The CDR3 covers 17 residues. Looked up from germline, CDR1 is SGHDN and CDR2 is FVKESK. Trimming shortened V by 3 bases and J by 3 bases, and 15 bases separated the two germline ends. CDR3 in DNA: TGTGCCAGCAGCCATCTCCAGGGTGTTGTTGGGGCCAACGTCCTGACTTTC. Amino acid sequence: CASSHLQGVVGANVLTF.

V usage is TRBV7-9 and J usage is TRBJ1-1; 7 positions agree with TRBD1. From germline, CDR1 is SEHNR and CDR2 FQNEAQ (reference sequence). With 4 bases clipped from V and 1 base from J, the junction kept 6 bases outside the gene matches. The CDR3 runs to 15 residues. The CDR3 loop is CASSSPTGKNTEAFF. The DNA for the CDR3 is TGTGCCAGCAGCTCACCGACAGGGAAGAACACTGAAGCTTTCTTT.

The rearrangement links TRBV4-3 to TRBJ1-2; the D is unclear. V was pared by 4 bases and J by 3 bases, with 12 bases between. Germline V gene data show CDR1 as LGHNA and CDR2 as YSLEER. This CDR3 is built from 14 residues. The CDR3 reads CASSPTSGDYGYTF. The CDR3, as DNA: TGCGCCAGCAGCCCGACCTCCGGGGACTATGGCTACACCTTC.

J is TRBJ2-2 and V is TRBV11-1; D is ambiguous. The CDR3 is 13 residues long. The germline CDR1 and CDR2 sequences are SGHAT and FQDESV (reference sequence). Deletions cut 3 bases from V and 7 bases from J, with 9 bases between. This CDR3 is CASSFQKYGELFF. CDR3 DNA: TGTGCCAGCAGCTTCCAGAAGTACGGGGAGCTGTTTTTT.

This clone was recorded a few times. The chain has TRBV7-9 and TRBJ2-3; 9 bases match TRBD2. Trimming removed 0 bases from V and 4 bases from J; junction bases left unmatched: 2. Germline V gene data show CDR1 as SEHNR and CDR2 as FQNEAQ (reference sequence). CDR3 length: 15 amino acids. The CDR3 reads CASSLASGSADTQYF. Here the CDR3 DNA reads TGTGCCAGCAGCTTAGCTAGCGGGAGCGCAGATACGCAGTATTTT.

The V gene is TRBV9, the J gene TRBJ1-1; D is uncertain. The germline CDR1 and CDR2 sequences are SGDLS and YYNGEE. The germline V and J ends were trimmed by 0 bases and 0 bases, with 9 bases remaining between them. This CDR3 is built from 15 residues. This chain's CDR3 is CASSVGPMLNTEAFF. CDR3 nucleotide sequence: TGTGCCAGCAGCGTAGGGCCAATGTTGAACACTGAAGCTTTCTTT. Looking up the rest from reference TRBV9 and TRBJ1-1 gives the full variable domain: DSGVTQTPKHLITATGQRVTLRCSPRSGDLSVYWYQQSLDQGLQFLIQYYNGEERAKGNILERFSAQQFPDLHSELNLSSLELGDSALYFCASSVGPMLNTEAFFGQGTRLTVV.

The rearrangement uses TRBV10-1 and TRBJ1-1, with TRBD1 identical over 7 bases. This CDR3 region has 17 residues. V lost 3 bases, J lost 3 bases, and 13 bases stayed unmatched. CDR1 and CDR2 from the germline V gene are WNHNN and SYGVQD (reference sequence). Here the CDR3 reads CASSEPFQTGLYTEAFF. The CDR3 DNA reads as TGCGCCAGCAGTGAACCCTTCCAGACAGGGTTGTACACTGAAGCTTTCTTT.

The chain couples TRBV5-1 to TRBJ1-1; D not certain. Germline-derived CDR1 and CDR2 are SGHRS and YFSETQ. This CDR3 region has 13 residues. V was cut by 6 bases and J by 0 bases, with 9 bases left in between. The CDR3 bases are TGCGCCAGCAAGACAACCCTGAACACTGAAGCTTTCTTT. The encoded protein is CASKTTLNTEAFF.

The chain combines TRBV7-3 with TRBJ2-1; 10 nucleotides align to TRBD2. The length of the CDR3 is 16 residues. Unmatched junction bases numbered 12, after V lost 5 bases and J lost 8 bases. Per the germline V gene, CDR1 is SGHTA and CDR2 is FQGTGA. The CDR3 loop is CASSAAGTSVFDEQFF. The CDR3 nucleotides are TGTGCCAGCAGCGCTGCTGGGACTAGCGTGTTCGATGAGCAGTTCTTC.

This chain links TRBV28 with TRBJ2-3, with 11 nucleotides matching TRBD2. Trimming cost V 4 bases and J 4 bases; bases outside gene matches: 25. Germline lookup yields CDR1 MDHEN and CDR2 SYDVKM. This CDR3 contains 22 residues. For the CDR3, the DNA is TGTGCCAGCAGTTCACCGACCACAGACTATGGGGCTAGCGGGAGGAACCCAGATACGCAGTATTTT. Amino acids: CASSSPTTDYGASGRNPDTQYF. The full variable domain, in which reference TRBV28 and TRBJ2-3 provide the parts outside the CDR3, is DVKVTQSSRYLVKRTGEKVFLECVQDMDHENMFWYRQDPGLGLRLIYFSYDVKMKEKGDIPEGYSVSREKKERFSLILESASTNQTSMYLCASSSPTTDYGASGRNPDTQYFGPGTRLTVL.

The chain uses TRBV6-6 and TRBJ2-7; 8 positions match TRBD2. The junction had 12 bases not matched to a gene; V was cut back by 5 bases and J by 6 bases. Germline V CDR1 and CDR2: MNHNY, SVGAGI (reference sequence). The CDR3 extends over 15 amino acids. The CDR3 reads CASSGTSHPFGEQYF. In DNA form, the CDR3 reads TGTGCCAGCAGTGGGACTAGTCATCCCTTTGGCGAGCAGTACTTC.

The chain links TRBV6-5 to TRBJ2-3; D gene unclear. CDR3 length: 14 residues. V was cut by 6 bases and J by 1 base, with 11 bases left in between. CDR1 is MNHEY and CDR2 is SVGAGI in the germline V gene. The CDR3 region is CASSGRLRTDTQYF. The CDR3 bases are TGTGCCAGCAGCGGAAGACTGCGCACAGATACGCAGTATTTT.

This rearrangement joins TRBV5-6 to TRBJ2-3; 7 positions agree with TRBD1. This CDR3 region has 15 residues. Germline CDR1 reads SGHDT; CDR2 reads YYEEEE. The V segment lost 0 bases and the J segment 2 bases; nucleotides outside the gene matches: 3. The CDR3 protein is CASSLGGQVTDTQYF. The CDR3 nucleotides read TGTGCCAGCAGCTTGGGTGGACAGGTCACAGATACGCAGTATTTT.

The chain is built from TRBV4-2 and TRBJ1-2; D might be TRBD1 (6 bases). V lost 5 bases to trimming and J lost 4 bases, with 20 bases between them. This CDR3 region has 16 residues. Germline V CDR1 and CDR2: LGHNA, YNFKEQ. CDR3 coding DNA: TGTGCCAGCAGCGAAACCGCTGGACAGAGCCTCTATGGCTACACCTTC. Encoded protein: CASSETAGQSLYGYTF.

The chain employs TRBV19 and TRBJ1-5; 8 bases match TRBD1. The CDR3 has 17 amino acids. The junction had 12 bases not matched to a gene; V was cut back by 5 bases and J by 3 bases. Germline V gives CDR1 LNHDA, CDR2 SQIVND (reference sequence). In DNA, the CDR3 is TGTGCCAGTAGTCCACCTACCGGGACAGGATTCAATCAGCCCCAGCATTTT. Amino acids: CASSPPTGTGFNQPQHF.

This clone was detected a few times. The gene calls are TRBV6-1 and TRBJ2-2; tentative D call: TRBD1 (6 bases). The CDR3 sequence is 15 residues long. Germline loops: CDR1 MNHNS, CDR2 SASEGT. V was clipped by 7 bases and J by 2 bases, with 14 bases between them. The CDR3 nucleotides are TGTGCCAGCAAAGGACCGGGACAAAACACCGGGGAGCTGTTTTTT. It yields the protein CASKGPGQNTGELFF.